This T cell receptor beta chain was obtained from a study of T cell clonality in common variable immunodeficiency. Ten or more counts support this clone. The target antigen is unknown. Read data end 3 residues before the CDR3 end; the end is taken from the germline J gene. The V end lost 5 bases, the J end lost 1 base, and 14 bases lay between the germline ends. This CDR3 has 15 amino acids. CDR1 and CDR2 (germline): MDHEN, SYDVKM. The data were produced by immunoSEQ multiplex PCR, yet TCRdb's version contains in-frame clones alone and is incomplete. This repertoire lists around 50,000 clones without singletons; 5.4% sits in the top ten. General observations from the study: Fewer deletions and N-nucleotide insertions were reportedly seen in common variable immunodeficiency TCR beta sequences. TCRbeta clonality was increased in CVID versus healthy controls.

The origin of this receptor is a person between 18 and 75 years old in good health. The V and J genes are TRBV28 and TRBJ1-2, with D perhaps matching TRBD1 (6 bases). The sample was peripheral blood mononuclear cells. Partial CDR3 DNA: TGTGCCAGCAGTCCCGCCGACAGGAGTAACTATGGC. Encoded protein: CASSPADRSNYG. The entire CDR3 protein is CASSPADRSNYGYTF.